The present entry profiles one TCR beta chain with its context. Its antigen is not identified. Clones were read by immunoSEQ multiplex PCR, and TCRdb kept only the in-frame ones, dropping some. The sample yields around 150,000 clones, about 92% seen once. The data derive from a study of T cell responses to AZD1222 COVID-19 vaccine. The CDR3 totals 16 residues. Second-dose timings of about 4 or about 12 weeks were pooled. Findings and limits, study-wide: Repertoires were sampled only after the peak T cell response. Baseline serology detected seropositivity in only six AZD1222 recipients. Vaccine-associated CD4 TCRs spanned spike, dominant at 160-218 and 743-854.

The material sequenced was peripheral blood, taken 28 days after the second AZD1222 dose. The sequence was collected from an adult who received the AZD1222 COVID-19 vaccine. The chain employs TRBV21-1 and TRBJ2-1; the table's D call TRBD2 went unverified against the DNA. TRBV21-1 is given as a pseudogene. As DNA, the CDR3 is TGTGCCAGCAGCAAAGTGGAGGCCAGCTCCTACAATGAGCAGTTCTTC. It is translated as CASSKVEASSYNEQFF.